This T cell receptor (beta chain) was identified in a study of graft-versus-host responses after intestinal transplantation. The wider study: Induction using anti-thymocyte globulin, followed by tacrolimus and steroids for approximately 3 years, was given to all recipients.

Trimming shortened V by 9 bases and J by 5 bases, and 20 bases separated the two germline ends. This CDR3 contains 15 residues. Per the germline V gene, CDR1 is MGHRA and CDR2 is YSYEKL. Study results and limitations: Graft-versus-host to host-versus-graft clonal ratios in allografts were high in patients with graft-donor T cell macrochimerism. The highest levels of circulating GvH clones went along with early declines in HvG clones after transplant.

Clones were read by immunoSEQ multiplex PCR, and TCRdb kept only the in-frame ones, dropping some. The sample has about 97,000 clones; 92% are singletons. This clone came up once. Its antigen is unidentified. Specimen: unstimulated CD8+ T cells sorted from spleen or lymph node cells, collected before transplant. The receptor's source is a human donor who was the organ donor for an intestinal transplant. V is TRBV4-1 and J is TRBJ2-1; possible D gene TRBD1, 6 bases. This chain's CDR3 is CASNGQPQLHNEQFF. The CDR3 DNA reads as TGCGCCAGTAATGGACAGCCACAATTACACAATGAGCAGTTCTTC.